This T cell receptor (beta chain) derives from a study of spatial heterogeneity in lung cancer. Points from the study as a whole: Tumor mutation counts were tracked by expanded intratumoral alpha and beta TCR counts.

Documented time point: sample taken at primary tumor resection. This clonotype was recorded many times. The antigen is not known. The V gene end was trimmed by 5 bases and the J gene end by 4 bases; junction bases not matched to a gene: 5. The CDR3 is 16 residues long. The germline V gene has CDR1 MNHEY and CDR2 SVGEGT. In TCRdb, the 5' RACE reads were re-called with MiXCR into one record per CDR3 protein. The sample includes roughly 2,500 distinct CDR3 sequences, about 5.5% of them seen just once. The clonotype was recovered from a male donor with early-stage non-small cell lung cancer. V usage is TRBV6-2 or TRBV6-3 and J usage is TRBJ2-3; TRBD2 agrees at 14 bases. This material consisted of lung tumor tissue, taken at surgery. CDR3: CASSETSGGEADTQYF. In DNA, the CDR3 is TGTGCCAGCAGTGAGACTAGCGGGGGGGAGGCAGATACGCAGTATTTT.